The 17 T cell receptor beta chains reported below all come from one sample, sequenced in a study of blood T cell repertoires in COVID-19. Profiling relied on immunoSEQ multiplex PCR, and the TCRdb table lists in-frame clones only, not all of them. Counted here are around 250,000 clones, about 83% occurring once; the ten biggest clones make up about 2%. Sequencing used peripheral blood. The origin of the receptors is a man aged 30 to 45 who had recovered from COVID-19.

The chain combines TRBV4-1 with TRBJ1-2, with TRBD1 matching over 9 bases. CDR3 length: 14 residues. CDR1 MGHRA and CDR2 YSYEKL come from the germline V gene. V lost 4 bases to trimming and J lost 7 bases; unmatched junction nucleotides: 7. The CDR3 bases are TGCGCCAGCAGCCCCCGGGACAGGGTGGGTGGCTACACCTTC. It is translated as CASSPRDRVGGYTF.

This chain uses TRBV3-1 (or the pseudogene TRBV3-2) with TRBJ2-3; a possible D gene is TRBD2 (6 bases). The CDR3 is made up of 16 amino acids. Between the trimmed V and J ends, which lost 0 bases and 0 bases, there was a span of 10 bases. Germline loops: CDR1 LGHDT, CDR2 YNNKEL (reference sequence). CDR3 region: CASSQDWGDSTDTQYF. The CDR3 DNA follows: TGTGCCAGCAGCCAAGATTGGGGGGATAGCACAGATACGCAGTATTTT.

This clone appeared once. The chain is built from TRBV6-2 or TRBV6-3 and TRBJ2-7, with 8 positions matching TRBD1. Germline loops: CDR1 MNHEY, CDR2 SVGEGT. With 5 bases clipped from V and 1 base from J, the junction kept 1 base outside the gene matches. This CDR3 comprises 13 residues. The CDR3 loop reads CASSRTGSYEQYV. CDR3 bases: TGTGCCAGCAGTCGGACAGGGTCCTACGAGCAGTACGTC.

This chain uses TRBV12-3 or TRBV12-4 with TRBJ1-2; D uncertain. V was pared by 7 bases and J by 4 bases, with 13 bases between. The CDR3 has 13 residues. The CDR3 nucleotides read TGTGCCAGCAAATCTGATTTGAGCTATGGCTACACCTTC. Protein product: CASKSDLSYGYTF.

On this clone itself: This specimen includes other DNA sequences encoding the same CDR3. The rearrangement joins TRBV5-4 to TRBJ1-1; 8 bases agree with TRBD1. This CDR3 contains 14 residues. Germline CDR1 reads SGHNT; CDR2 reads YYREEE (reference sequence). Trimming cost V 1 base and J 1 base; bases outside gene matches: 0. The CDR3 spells CASSLQGANTEAFF. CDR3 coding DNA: TGTGCCAGCAGCTTGCAGGGGGCGAACACTGAAGCTTTCTTT.

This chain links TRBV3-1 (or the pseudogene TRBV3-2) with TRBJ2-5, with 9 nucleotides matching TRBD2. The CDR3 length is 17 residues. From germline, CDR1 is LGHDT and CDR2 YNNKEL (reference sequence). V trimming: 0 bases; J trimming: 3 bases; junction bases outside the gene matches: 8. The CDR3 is CASSQDQPAGGEETQYF. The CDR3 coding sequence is TGTGCCAGCAGCCAAGATCAGCCAGCGGGGGGCGAAGAGACCCAGTACTTC.

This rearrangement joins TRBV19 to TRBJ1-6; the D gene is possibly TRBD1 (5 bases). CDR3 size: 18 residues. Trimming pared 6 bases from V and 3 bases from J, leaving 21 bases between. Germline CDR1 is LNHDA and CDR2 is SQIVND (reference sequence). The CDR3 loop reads CASSLNQGTYVYNSPLHF. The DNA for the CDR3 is TGTGCCAGTAGCCTAAACCAGGGCACTTACGTCTATAATTCACCCCTCCACTTT.

CDR3 protein: CASSQMSGGGAEYEQYF. CDR3 nucleotides: TGTGCCAGCAGCCAAATGTCTGGCGGGGGGGCTGAGTACGAGCAGTACTTC. The rearrangement joins TRBV14 to TRBJ2-7; 9 bases are a match to TRBD2. Germline V gene data show CDR1 as SGHDN and CDR2 as FVKESK. The CDR3 extends over 17 amino acids. V lost 2 bases, J lost 4 bases, and 12 bases stayed unmatched.

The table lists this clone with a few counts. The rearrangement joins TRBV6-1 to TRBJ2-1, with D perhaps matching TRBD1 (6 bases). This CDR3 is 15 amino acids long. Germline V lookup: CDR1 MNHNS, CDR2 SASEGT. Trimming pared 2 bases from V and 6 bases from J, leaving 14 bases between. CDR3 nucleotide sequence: TGTGCCAGCAGTGAATATAGTCAGGGGAGCAATGAGCAGTTCTTC. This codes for CASSEYSQGSNEQFF.

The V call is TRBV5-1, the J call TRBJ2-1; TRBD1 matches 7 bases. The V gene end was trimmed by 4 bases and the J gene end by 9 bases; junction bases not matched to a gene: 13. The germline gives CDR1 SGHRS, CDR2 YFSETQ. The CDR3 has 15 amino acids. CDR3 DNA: TGCGCCAGCAGCATCTCGCAGGGACAGAACGGTGAGCAGTTCTTC. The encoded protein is CASSISQGQNGEQFF.

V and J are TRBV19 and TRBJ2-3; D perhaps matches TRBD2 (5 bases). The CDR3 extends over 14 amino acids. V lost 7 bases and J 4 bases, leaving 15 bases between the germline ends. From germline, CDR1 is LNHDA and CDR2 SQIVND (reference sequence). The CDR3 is CASTGVGLADTQYF. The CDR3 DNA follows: TGTGCCAGTACCGGGGTAGGTTTGGCAGATACGCAGTATTTT.

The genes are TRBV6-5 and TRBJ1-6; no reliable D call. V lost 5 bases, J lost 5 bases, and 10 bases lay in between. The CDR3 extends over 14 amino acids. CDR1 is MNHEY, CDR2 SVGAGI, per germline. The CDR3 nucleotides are TGTGCCAGCAGTCCCGTTTCTCATAATTCACCCCTCCACTTT. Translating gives CASSPVSHNSPLHF.

CDR3 nucleotide sequence: TGTGCCAGCAGTCCCGGGACAGTGAATTCACCCCTCCACTTT. Translation: CASSPGTVNSPLHF. V gene TRBV2 combines with J gene TRBJ1-6; 7 bases align to TRBD1. Germline CDR1 reads SNHLY; CDR2 reads FYNNEI. The CDR3 sequence is 14 residues long. After removal of 5 bases from V and 7 bases from J, the junction contained 5 bases not matched to a gene. Combining the CDR3 with reference TRBV2 and TRBJ1-6 gives the whole variable domain EPEVTQTPSHQVTQMGQEVILRCVPISNHLYFYWYRQILGQKVEFLVSFYNNEISEKSEIFDDQFSVERPDGSNFTLKIRSTKLEDSAMYFCASSPGTVNSPLHFGNGTRLTVT.

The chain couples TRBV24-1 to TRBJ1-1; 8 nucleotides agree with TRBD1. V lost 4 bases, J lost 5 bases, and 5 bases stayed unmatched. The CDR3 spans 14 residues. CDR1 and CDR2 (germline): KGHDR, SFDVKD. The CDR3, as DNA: TGTGCCACCAGTGACCCGGGACAGGCTACTGAAGCTTTCTTT. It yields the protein CATSDPGQATEAFF.

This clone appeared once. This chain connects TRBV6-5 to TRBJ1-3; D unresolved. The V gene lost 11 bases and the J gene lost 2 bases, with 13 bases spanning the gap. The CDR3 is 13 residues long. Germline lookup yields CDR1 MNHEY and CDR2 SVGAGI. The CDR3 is CAGKREAGNTIYF. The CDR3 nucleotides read TGTGCCGGAAAGCGGGAAGCTGGAAACACCATATATTTT.

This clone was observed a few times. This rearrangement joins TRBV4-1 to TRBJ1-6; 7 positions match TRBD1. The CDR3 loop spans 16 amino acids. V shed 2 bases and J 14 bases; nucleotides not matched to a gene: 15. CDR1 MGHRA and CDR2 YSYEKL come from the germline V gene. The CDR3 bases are TGCGCCAGCAGCCAATCATCGCAGGGGGGATCTAGGGCCCTCCACTTT. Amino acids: CASSQSSQGGSRALHF.

The CDR3 region has the DNA TGTGCAGCGGGACTGGGCGAGGAACAGCCCCAGCATTTT. This encodes CAAGLGEEQPQHF. The chain joins TRBV19 to TRBJ1-5, with TRBD1 as a possible D gene (5 bases). In germline, CDR1 is LNHDA, CDR2 SQIVND (reference sequence). This CDR3 is 13 amino acids long.